This paragraph reports one T cell receptor beta chain. The antigen remains unidentified. These data are taken from a study of CXCR3-negative and CXCR3-positive naive CD8 T cells. Study results and limitations: Against CXCR3-negative naive cells, CXCR3-positive naive cells showed more hydrophobic TRB CDR3s.

With UMI labels, 5' RACE was used to prepare the TRB cDNA libraries. From the 5' RACE reads, TCRdb lists one entry per CDR3 protein and no DNA. The sample totals 65,000 to 95,000 distinct CDR3 sequences. This CDR3 is built from 14 residues. Germline values: CDR1 SEHNR, CDR2 FQNEAQ (reference sequence). Input material: naive CXCR3- CD8+ T cells from blood. Indicated subset: CD45RO-CCR7+CD27+CD95- naive CD8+ T cells lacking CXCR3 (TNR3-). The clonotype comes from a human donor in good health. Some clones in this sample may be carry-over from other donors' samples. The rearrangement joins TRBV7-9 to TRBJ2-1; no DNA is available, so the TRBD1 call from TCRdb remains unchecked. This CDR3 is CASSNRDRYNEQFF.